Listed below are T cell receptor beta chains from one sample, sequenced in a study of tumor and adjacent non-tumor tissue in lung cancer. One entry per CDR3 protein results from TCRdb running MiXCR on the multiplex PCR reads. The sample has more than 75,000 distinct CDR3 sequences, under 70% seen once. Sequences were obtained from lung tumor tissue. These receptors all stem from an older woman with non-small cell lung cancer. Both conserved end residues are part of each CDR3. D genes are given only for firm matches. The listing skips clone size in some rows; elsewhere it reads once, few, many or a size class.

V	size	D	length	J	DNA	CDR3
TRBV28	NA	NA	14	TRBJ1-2	TGTGCCATCACTCCCGCATATTTTAACTATGGCTACACCTTC	CAITPAYFNYGYTF
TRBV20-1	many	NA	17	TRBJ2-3	TGCAGTGCTAGAGACCCCTTTTCGACCAGCGACACAGATACGCAGTATTTT	CSARDPFSTSDTDTQYF
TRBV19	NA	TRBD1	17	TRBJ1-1	TGTGCCAGTAGTGACATGGTAGGGGGCCTTATGAACACTGAAGCTTCCTTT	CASSDMVGGLMNTEASF
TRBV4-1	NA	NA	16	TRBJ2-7	TGCGCCAGCAGCCAAGTATTGGGACGGGGAGTCGGCGAGCAGCACTTC	CASSQVLGRGVGEQHF
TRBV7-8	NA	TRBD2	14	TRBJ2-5	TGTGCCAGCAGTCTGACTAGCGCCAAAGAGACCCAGAACTTC	CASSLTSAKETQNF
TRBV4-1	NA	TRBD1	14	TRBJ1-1	TGCGCCAGCAGCACACGGACAGGGAACGCTGAAGCTTTCTTT	CASSTRTGNAEAFF
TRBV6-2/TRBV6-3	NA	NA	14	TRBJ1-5	TGTGCCAGCAGCTACGGGGCAGTGGGGCAGCCCCAGCATTTT	CASSYGAVGQPQHF
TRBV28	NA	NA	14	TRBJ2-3	TGTGCCAGCGGGAACAACGATGGTACAGATGCGCAGTATTTT	CASGNNDGTDAQYF
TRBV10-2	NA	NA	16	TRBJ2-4	TGCGCCAGAAGTGATGAACTAGCAGGGCACAAAAACATTCAGTACTTC	CARSDELAGHKNIQYF
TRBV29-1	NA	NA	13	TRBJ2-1	TGCAGCGTTGATATCACGGGATCGGCTGAGCAGTTCTTC	CSVDITGSAEQFF
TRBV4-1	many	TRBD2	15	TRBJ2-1	TGCGCCAGCACCCTGAGCGGGAGGGGGGACAATGAGCAGTTCTTC	CASTLSGRGDNEQFF
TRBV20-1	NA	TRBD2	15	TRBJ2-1	TGCAGTGCTAGAGCCAGCGGGAGGGTCAACAATGAACAGTTCTTC	CSARASGRVNNEQFF
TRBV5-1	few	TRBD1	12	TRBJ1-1	TGCTCCAGCAGCTTGGGACAGGGGGAAGCTTTCTTT	CSSSLGQGEAFF
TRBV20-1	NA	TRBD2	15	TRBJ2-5	TGCAGTGGTATAGGACTAGTGGGACCCAAAGAGACCCAGTACTTC	CSGIGLVGPKETQYF
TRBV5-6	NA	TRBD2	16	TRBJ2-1	TGTGCCAGCAGCTTGCAAGCGGGGCTGTCCTACAATGGGCAGTCCTTC	CASSLQAGLSYNGQSF
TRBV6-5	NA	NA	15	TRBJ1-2	TGTGCCAGCAGTTACCAGTCCACCCCGGGCTATTGCTACACCTTC	CASSYQSTPGYCYTF
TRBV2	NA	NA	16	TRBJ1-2	TGTGCCAGCAGTGAAGTTGGGGCAAGTAATAACTATGGCTACACCTTC	CASSEVGASNNYGYTF
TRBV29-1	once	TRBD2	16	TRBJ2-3	TGCAGCGTTCTCCCAGTAGGGCGGGGGAGCACAAATACGCAGTATTTT	CSVLPVGRGSTNTQYF
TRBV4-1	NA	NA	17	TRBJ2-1	TGCGCCAGCAGCCAAGCGGTGCGAGTGGGAGAATCCAATGAGCGGTTCTTC	CASSQAVRVGESNERFF
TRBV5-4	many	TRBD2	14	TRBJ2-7	TGTGCCAGCAGCTTTCCAGCGGGAGGTTACGAGCAGTACTTC	CASSFPAGGYEQYF
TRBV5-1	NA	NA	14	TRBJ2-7	TGCGCCGGCAACTTGGGCGGGCCAGGGTACGAGCAGTACTTC	CAGNLGGPGYEQYF
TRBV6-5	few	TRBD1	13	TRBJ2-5	TGTACCAGTAGCAAGACAGGGTCAGAGACCCAGTACTTC	CTSSKTGSETQYF
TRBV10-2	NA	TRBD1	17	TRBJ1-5	TGCGCCAGCAGTGAGAAGGGGGGACAGGGGGCGAATCAGCCCCAGCATTTT	CASSEKGGQGANQPQHF
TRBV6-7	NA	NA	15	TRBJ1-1	NA	CVSSYMCTVNTEAFF
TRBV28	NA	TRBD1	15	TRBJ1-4	TGTGACAATCTGCTTCGGGGGACAGGGGTTGAAAAACTGTTTTTT	CDNLLRGTGVEKLFF
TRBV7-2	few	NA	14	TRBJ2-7	TGTGCCAGCAGCTTAGACGGCAATAACTACGAGCAGTACTTC	CASSLDGNNYEQYF
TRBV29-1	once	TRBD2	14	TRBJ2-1	TGCAGCGCTCCGACTAGCGGGTCCTACAATGAGCAGCTCTTC	CSAPTSGSYNEQLF
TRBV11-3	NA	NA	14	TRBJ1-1	TGTGCAAGCAGCTTCGGAGGAACAAACACTGAAGTTTTCTTT	CASSFGGTNTEVFF
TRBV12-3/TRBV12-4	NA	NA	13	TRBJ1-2	TGTGCCCGCAGTTTCGGCGACATGGGTGGCTACACCTTC	CARSFGDMGGYTF
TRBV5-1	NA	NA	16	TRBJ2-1	TGCGCCAGCAGCAACCCCGTGACTAGTGCCTACAATGAGCAGTTCTTC	CASSNPVTSAYNEQFF
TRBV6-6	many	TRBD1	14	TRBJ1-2	TGTGCCAGCAGCCCAGGGACAGAATACTATGGCTACACCTTC	CASSPGTEYYGYTF
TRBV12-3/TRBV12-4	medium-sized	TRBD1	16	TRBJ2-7	TGTGCCAGCAGTTCCACAGGGGTGGGAACCTCCTACGAGCAGTACTTC	CASSSTGVGTSYEQYF